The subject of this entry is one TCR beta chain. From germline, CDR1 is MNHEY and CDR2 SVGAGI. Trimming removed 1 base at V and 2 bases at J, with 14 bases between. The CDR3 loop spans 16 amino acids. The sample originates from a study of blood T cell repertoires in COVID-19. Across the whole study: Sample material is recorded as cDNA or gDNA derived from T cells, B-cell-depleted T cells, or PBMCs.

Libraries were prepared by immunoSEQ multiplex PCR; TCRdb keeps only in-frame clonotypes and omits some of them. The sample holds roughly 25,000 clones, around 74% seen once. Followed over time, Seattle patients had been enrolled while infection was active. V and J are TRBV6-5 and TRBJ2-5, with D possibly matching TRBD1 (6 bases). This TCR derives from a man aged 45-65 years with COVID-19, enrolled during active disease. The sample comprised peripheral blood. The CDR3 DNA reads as TGTGCCAGCAGTTACTGGCAGGGGTCGGCGCAAGAGACCCAGTACTTC. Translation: CASSYWQGSAQETQYF.